The clone carrying this T cell receptor beta chain has only a few counts. Antigen: not known. Clones were sequenced by immunoSEQ multiplex PCR, and TCRdb holds only the in-frame ones, with some missing. The data hold about 5,600 clones, with about 73% observed a single time. Looked up from germline, CDR1 is SQVTM and CDR2 is ANQGSEA. V lost 1 base and J 6 bases, leaving 18 bases between the germline ends. This CDR3 comprises 15 residues. This sample is part of a study of immune evolution from preneoplasia to lung adenocarcinoma. Findings and caveats of the study: Top clone share appeared to fall from AAH through AIS, MIA, adenocarcinoma.

What was sequenced was FFPE lung adenocarcinoma in situ tissue. The chain couples TRBV29-1 to TRBJ2-5; the D call may be TRBD1 or TRBD2 (7 bases each). This sequence originates from a person aged 55-80 years with lung adenocarcinoma. CDR3 in amino acids: CSVEGGAGGEKTQYF. In DNA form, the CDR3 reads TGCAGCGTTGAAGGAGGGGCAGGGGGGGAGAAGACCCAGTACTTC.